Below are 23 T cell receptor beta chains sequenced from a single sample in a study of identical twins. TCRdb reprocessed the 5' RACE reads with MiXCR, giving one entry per CDR3 protein. Of 200,000 to 250,000 distinct CDR3 sequences detected, 6.5% to 8% appear once; the ten largest clones hold just over 14%. These data also featured in a second study, about T cells expressing NK-cell markers.

The specimen was CD8+ T cells sorted from blood. The receptors originated from a woman younger than 30 in good health.

The gene calls are TRBV4-3 and TRBJ2-1, with TRBD1 matching over 7 bases. The CDR3 totals 16 residues. J lost 3 bases, V lost 4 bases, and 9 bases had no gene match. The germline V gene encodes CDR1 LGHNA and CDR2 YSLEER. CDR3 residues: CASSPLTWTGYNEQFF. CDR3 DNA sequence: TGCGCCAGCAGCCCCTTGACTTGGACAGGCTACAATGAGCAGTTCTTC.

The genes are TRBV9 and TRBJ2-2; D is perhaps TRBD1 (6 bases). The CDR3 has 15 residues. The ends were cut back, 2 bases at V and 4 bases at J, with 12 bases in the middle. CDR1 is SGDLS and CDR2 is YYNGEE in the germline V gene. The CDR3 DNA is TGTGCCAGCAGCGTGCACAGGGATCGCACCGGGGAGCTGTTTTTT. Protein: CASSVHRDRTGELFF.

This chain connects TRBV25-1 to TRBJ2-2, with 9 bases matching TRBD2. CDR1 is MGHDK, CDR2 SYGVNS, per germline. The CDR3 runs 15 residues. The V and J ends lost 3 bases and 6 bases, in that order; junction bases with no gene match: 5. The CDR3 DNA follows: TGTGCCAGCAGTGACTGGGTAGCGGGAGCCGGGGAGCTGTTTTTT. This gives the protein CASSDWVAGAGELFF.

There are many counts of this clonotype. The chain is built from TRBV20-1 and TRBJ2-7; 10 bases fit TRBD2. The germline V gene encodes CDR1 DFQATT and CDR2 SNEGSKA (reference sequence). The CDR3 extends over 14 amino acids. Trimming took 3 bases from V and 2 from J; bases not matched to a gene: 4. The DNA for the CDR3 is TGCAGTGCTAGGGATCTAGCGGGAGCCTACGAGCAGTACTTC. Its translation is CSARDLAGAYEQYF.

This clonotype was seen a single time. This chain uses TRBV6-4 with TRBJ2-1; D could derive from TRBD1 or TRBD2 (5 bases each). The V gene lost 0 bases and the J gene lost 6 bases, with 12 bases spanning the gap. CDR3 size: 15 residues. Per germline, CDR1 MRHNA and CDR2 SNTAGT. The CDR3 coding sequence is TGTGCCAGCAGTGACTCGGTGGGGACGGCCAATGAGCAGTTCTTC. This sequence encodes CASSDSVGTANEQFF.

This chain uses TRBV12-3 or TRBV12-4 with TRBJ1-5; D uncertain. With 5 bases removed from V and 6 bases from J, the gap between germline ends came to 11 bases. This CDR3 region has 13 residues. CDR3 loop: CASSAQGSQPQHF. DNA of the CDR3: TGTGCCAGCAGTGCTCAAGGGAGTCAGCCCCAGCATTTT.

J is TRBJ2-7 and V is TRBV27; TRBD2 aligns across 10 bases. Germline V gene sequence: CDR1 MNHEY, CDR2 SMNVEV (reference sequence). V lost 5 bases to trimming and J lost 1 base; unmatched junction nucleotides: 14. The CDR3 extends over 18 amino acids. This CDR3 reads CASSPHNTLAGGSYEQYF. DNA for the CDR3: TGTGCCAGCAGTCCTCATAACACTTTAGCGGGAGGATCCTACGAGCAGTACTTC.

This clonotype was recorded a few times. The rearrangement uses TRBV6-5 and TRBJ2-1; D remains ambiguous. The CDR3 runs 15 residues. The germline V and J ends were trimmed by 0 bases and 8 bases, with 14 bases remaining between them. Germline lookup yields CDR1 MNHEY and CDR2 SVGAGI. The CDR3 DNA follows: TGTGCCAGCAGTTACTCGATAGGCCTATCCTATGAGCAGTTCTTC. Protein product: CASSYSIGLSYEQFF.

This chain joins TRBV19 and TRBJ1-5; D remains ambiguous. V was trimmed by 3 bases and J by 0 bases, leaving 9 bases between them. The germline CDR1 and CDR2 sequences are LNHDA and SQIVND (reference sequence). The CDR3 is 15 residues long. CDR3 nucleotides: TGTGCCAGTAGTATCTCAGGTAATAGCAATCAGCCCCAGCATTTT. The encoded protein is CASSISGNSNQPQHF.

Note on this clonotype: Just one base apart from a much larger clone, this may be a read error. The rearrangement joins TRBV12-3 or TRBV12-4 to TRBJ2-7; D is perhaps TRBD2 (5 bases). V gave up 1 base and J gave up 2 bases, with 12 bases separating them. This CDR3 comprises 15 residues. The CDR3 nucleotides are TGTGCCAGCAGTTTAGATCGGGGATTCCCCTACGAGCAGTACTTC. This translates into CASSLDRGFPYEQYF.

The chain employs TRBV5-1 and TRBJ1-1, with 7 bases aligning to TRBD1. Germline CDR1 and CDR2: SGHRS and YFSETQ. This CDR3 contains 17 residues. Trimming at V came to 0 bases and at J to 0 bases, leaving 8 bases not matched to a gene. The CDR3 DNA reads as TGCGCCAGCAGCTTGGCGATCAGGGGGGGACTGAACACTGAAGCTTTCTTT. Encoded protein: CASSLAIRGGLNTEAFF.

This clonotype was observed a few times. The chain joins TRBV6-2 or TRBV6-3 to TRBJ1-1, with D unclear. Germline loops: CDR1 MNHEY, CDR2 SVGEGT. CDR3 length: 13 amino acids. Trimming took off 3 bases at V and 2 bases at J, with 7 bases between the two ends. The CDR3 nucleotides are TGTGCCAGCAGTTATCTCCTTAACACTGAAGCTTTCTTT. Its protein is CASSYLLNTEAFF.

This clonotype has only a few counts. The V call is TRBV6-1, the J call TRBJ2-1; perhaps D is TRBD1 or TRBD2 (5 bases each). In germline, CDR1 is MNHNS, CDR2 SASEGT. The V end lost 6 bases, the J end lost 5 bases, and 14 bases lay between the germline ends. The CDR3 extends over 14 amino acids. The CDR3 protein is CASRLGVQDNEQFF. The CDR3 DNA sequence: TGTGCCAGCAGGCTGGGGGTCCAAGACAATGAGCAGTTCTTC.

Only a few counts were recorded for this clonotype. CDR3: CSARRLTGAPLGPQHF. DNA of the CDR3: TGCAGTGCTAGACGCTTGACAGGGGCTCCGCTAGGGCCCCAGCATTTT. The genes are TRBV20-1 and TRBJ1-5, with TRBD1 identical over 8 bases. CDR1 is DFQATT and CDR2 is SNEGSKA in the germline V gene (reference sequence). This CDR3 region has 16 residues. The trim removed 2 bases at V and 9 bases at J, leaving 15 bases unmatched.

This clonotype has a handful of counts. The chain carries TRBV11-3 and TRBJ2-1; 10 bases agree with TRBD2. Germline loops: CDR1 SGHNT, CDR2 YENEEA. The junction had 6 bases not matched to a gene; V was cut back by 4 bases and J by 0 bases. This CDR3 has 17 amino acids. The CDR3 reads CASSYGLAASSYNEQFF. DNA of the CDR3: TGTGCCAGCAGCTACGGACTAGCGGCGAGCTCCTACAATGAGCAGTTCTTC.

This clonotype was counted many times. V is TRBV7-6 and J is TRBJ2-7; D is possibly TRBD1 or TRBD2 (5 bases each). Germline loops: CDR1 SGHVS, CDR2 FNYEAQ. With 5 bases removed from V and 4 bases from J, the gap between germline ends came to 21 bases. CDR3 length equals 16 residues. The CDR3 region is CASSERRGPTWYEQYF. CDR3 nucleotide sequence: TGTGCCAGCAGCGAGAGACGGGGCCCTACCTGGTACGAGCAGTACTTC.

In its sample, this clonotype was seen a few times. The chain joins TRBV7-2 to TRBJ1-1; no firm D call. With 5 bases removed from V and 1 base from J, the gap between germline ends came to 11 bases. CDR3 size: 14 residues. The germline V gene has CDR1 SGHTA and CDR2 FQGNSA. CDR3 loop: CASSPVRRNTEAFF. CDR3 in DNA: TGTGCCAGCAGCCCCGTACGGAGGAACACTGAAGCTTTCTTT.

This clonotype was seen ten or more times. V is TRBV10-1 and J is TRBJ2-5; TRBD2 aligns across 7 bases. CDR3 length: 15 residues. V lost 6 bases and J lost 2; bases outside the gene matches: 9. Germline loops: CDR1 WNHNN, CDR2 SYGVQD (reference sequence). CDR3 sequence: CASSAGTNPQETQYF. The CDR3 DNA reads as TGCGCCAGCAGCGCCGGGACTAACCCGCAAGAGACCCAGTACTTC.

This clonotype showed up many times. This chain links TRBV7-9 with TRBJ2-4, with D possibly TRBD2 on 5 matching bases. Germline V lookup: CDR1 SEHNR, CDR2 FQNEAQ (reference sequence). This CDR3 spans 13 amino acids. The V end was cut by 1 base, the J end by 6 bases, with 7 bases between. CDR3 region: CASSLEAGNIQYF. Here the CDR3 DNA reads TGTGCCAGCAGCTTAGAGGCGGGAAACATTCAGTACTTC.

There are many counts of this clonotype. The rearrangement joins TRBV6-2 or TRBV6-3 to TRBJ2-6, with a tentative D call TRBD2 (6 bases). This CDR3 region has 19 residues. Germline CDR1 MNHEY, CDR2 SVGEGT. V lost 2 bases and J 0 bases, leaving 17 bases between the germline ends. The CDR3 here is CASSYHTGAMSSGANVLTF. The CDR3 DNA sequence: TGTGCCAGCAGTTACCATACGGGAGCGATGAGCTCTGGGGCCAACGTCCTGACTTTC.

This clonotype has at least ten counts. The chain joins TRBV4-2 to TRBJ2-7; no clear D gene. The CDR3 sequence is 15 residues long. CDR1 is LGHNA and CDR2 is YNFKEQ in the germline V gene. The V end was cut by 0 bases, the J end by 4 bases, with 13 bases between. The CDR3 DNA reads as TGTGCCAGCAGCCAAGACAGTACCCACTTTTACGAGCAGTACTTC. Translation gives CASSQDSTHFYEQYF.

This clonotype has only a few counts. The CDR3 coding sequence is TGTGCCAGCAGCTTATGGGTTATAAAGGGCGAGCAGTACTTC. It encodes CASSLWVIKGEQYF. This rearrangement joins TRBV7-8 to TRBJ2-7, with D hard to call. The CDR3 loop spans 14 amino acids. Germline CDR1 is SGHVS and CDR2 is FQNEAQ. Trimming removed 2 bases at V and 6 bases at J, with 14 bases between.

This clonotype came up many times. The chain recombines TRBV7-9 with TRBJ1-6, with 7 bases aligning to TRBD1. V dropped 5 bases and J dropped 11; count of bases not matched to a gene: 9. Germline loops: CDR1 SEHNR, CDR2 FQNEAQ (reference sequence). The CDR3 is 14 residues long. CDR3 residues: CASSPGQDWTPLHF. For the CDR3, the DNA is TGTGCCAGCAGCCCCGGACAGGACTGGACACCCCTCCACTTT.